This T cell receptor (beta chain) was retrieved from a study of blood T cell repertoires in COVID-19. Study at large: The United States, Italy and Spain were the sources of the acute and convalescent COVID-19 samples. PBMCs, B-cell-depleted T cells, or T cells were the source of the cDNA or gDNA that made up the material.

This CDR3 comprises 16 residues. Trimming took 0 bases from V and 7 from J; bases not matched to a gene: 5. The germline CDR1 and CDR2 sequences are SGHTA and FQGNSA. Seattle participants joined during active infection and were tracked over time. Profiled with immunoSEQ multiplex PCR; TCRdb holds only in-frame clones, not every one. The sample includes 150,000 to 200,000 clones, approximately 91% seen only once; the top ten take roughly 5%. The origin of this receptor is a man between 18 and 35 years old with COVID-19, enrolled during active disease. The chain links TRBV7-2 to TRBJ2-3, with 12 bases that match TRBD2. The material sequenced was peripheral blood. CDR3 protein: CASSLAETSGGYTQYF. CDR3 DNA sequence: TGTGCCAGCAGCTTAGCGGAGACTAGCGGGGGTTATACGCAGTATTTT.